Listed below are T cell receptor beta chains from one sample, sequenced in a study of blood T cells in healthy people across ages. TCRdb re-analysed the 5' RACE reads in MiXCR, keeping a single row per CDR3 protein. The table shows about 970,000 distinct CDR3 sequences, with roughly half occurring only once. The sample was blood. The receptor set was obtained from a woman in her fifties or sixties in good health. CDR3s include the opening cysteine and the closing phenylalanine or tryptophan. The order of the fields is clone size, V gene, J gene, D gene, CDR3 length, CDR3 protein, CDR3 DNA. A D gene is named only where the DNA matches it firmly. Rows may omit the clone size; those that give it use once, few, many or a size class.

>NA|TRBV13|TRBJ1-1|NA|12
CASSAGEGEAFF
TGTGCCAGCAGCGCAGGGGAAGGTGAAGCTTTCTTT
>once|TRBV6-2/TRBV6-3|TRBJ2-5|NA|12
CASSYGFETQYF
TGTGCCAGCAGTTATGGGTTCGAGACCCAGTACTTC
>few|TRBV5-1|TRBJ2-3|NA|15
CASSSGQLGTDTQYF
TGCGCCAGCAGCTCAGGACAGCTCGGCACAGATACGCAGTATTTT
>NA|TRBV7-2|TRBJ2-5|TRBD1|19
CASSLKPRQGPLRGETQYF
TGTGCCAGCAGCTTAAAACCGCGACAGGGTCCGCTTAGGGGGGAGACCCAGTACTTC
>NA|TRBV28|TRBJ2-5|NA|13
CASSVGGYNEQYF
TGTGCCAGCAGTGTAGGGGGTTACAATGAGCAGTACTTC
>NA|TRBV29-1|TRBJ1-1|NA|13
CSVKNRQNTEAFF
TGCAGCGTTAAAAACAGGCAGAACACTGAAGCTTTCTTT
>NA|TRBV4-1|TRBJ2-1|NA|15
CASSPQEGSRNEQFF
TGCGCCAGCAGCCCACAAGAGGGATCTAGGAATGAGCAGTTCTTC
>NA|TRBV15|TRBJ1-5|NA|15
CATSSERHSNQPQHF
TGTGCCACCAGCAGCGAGAGGCATAGCAATCAGCCCCAGCATTTT
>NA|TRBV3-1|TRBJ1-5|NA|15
CASSQDLGINQPQHF
TGTGCCAGCAGCCAAGACCTAGGCATCAATCAGCCCCAGCATTTT
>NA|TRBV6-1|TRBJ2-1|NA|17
CASSDMAGPTIDNEQFF
TGTGCCAGCAGCGACATGGCGGGGCCGACTATAGACAATGAGCAGTTCTTC
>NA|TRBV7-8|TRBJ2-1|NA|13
CASSLGQGSEQFF
TGTGCCAGCAGCTTAGGGCAGGGGAGTGAGCAGTTCTTC
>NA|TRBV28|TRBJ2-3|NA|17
CASSPIRGGPSTDTQYF
TGTGCCAGCAGTCCCATCCGTGGGGGACCCAGCACAGATACGCAGTATTTT
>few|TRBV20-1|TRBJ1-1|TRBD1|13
CSARTGQSTEAFF
TGCAGTGCACGGACAGGGCAATCCACTGAAGCTTTCTTT
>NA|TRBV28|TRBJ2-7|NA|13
CASSPDKVHEQYF
TGTGCCAGCAGTCCGGACAAGGTCCACGAGCAGTACTTC
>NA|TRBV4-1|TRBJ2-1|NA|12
CASSQVGGDQFF
TGCGCCAGCAGCCAAGTTGGAGGGGATCAGTTCTTC
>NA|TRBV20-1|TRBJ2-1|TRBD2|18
CSAEWTSGRWGSYNEQFF
TGCAGTGCTGAGTGGACTAGCGGGAGATGGGGCTCCTACAATGAGCAGTTCTTC
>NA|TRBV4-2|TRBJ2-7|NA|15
CASSQDRKLPYEQYF
TGTGCCAGCAGCCAAGATCGAAAACTCCCATACGAGCAGTACTTC
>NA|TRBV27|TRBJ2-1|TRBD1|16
CASSFGQVLTYNEQFF
TGTGCCAGCAGTTTCGGACAGGTCCTTACCTACAATGAGCAGTTCTTC
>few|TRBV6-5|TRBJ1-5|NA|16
CASSYSRVGGNQPQHF
TGTGCCAGCAGTTACTCGAGGGTAGGAGGCAATCAGCCCCAGCATTTT
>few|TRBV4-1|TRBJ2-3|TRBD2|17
CASSQGISGTSTDTQYF
TGCGCCAGCAGCCAAGGGATTAGCGGGACTAGCACAGATACGCAGTATTTT
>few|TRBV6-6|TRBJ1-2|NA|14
CASSYSIGDYGYTF
TGTGCCAGCAGTTACTCGATAGGCGACTATGGCTACACCTTC
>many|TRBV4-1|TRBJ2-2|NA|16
CASSPARGASAGELFF
TGCGCCAGCAGCCCAGCACGAGGGGCGAGTGCCGGGGAGCTGTTTTTT
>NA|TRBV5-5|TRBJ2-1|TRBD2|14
CASSAGTSGTRQFF
TGTGCCAGCAGCGCCGGGACTAGCGGGACCCGGCAGTTCTTC
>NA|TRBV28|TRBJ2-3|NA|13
CACSTPRTDTQYF
TGTGCCTGCAGTACCCCTCGCACAGATACGCAGTATTTT
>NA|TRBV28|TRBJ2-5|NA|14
CASSLGGATETQYF
TGTGCCAGCAGTTTGGGGGGGGCGACGGAGACCCAGTACTTC
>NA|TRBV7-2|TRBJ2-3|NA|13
CASSSSRTDTQYF
TGTGCCAGCAGCTCGAGCCGCACAGATACGCAGTATTTT
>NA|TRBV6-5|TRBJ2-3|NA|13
CASSYNARPPQYF
TGTGCCAGCAGTTACAACGCTCGGCCCCCGCAGTATTTT
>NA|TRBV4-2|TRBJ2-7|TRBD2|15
CASSQPGTSAYEQYF
TGTGCCAGCAGCCAACCCGGGACTAGCGCCTACGAGCAGTACTTC
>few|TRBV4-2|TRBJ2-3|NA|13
CASSHGVTDTQYF
TGTGCCAGCAGCCATGGAGTGACAGATACGCAGTATTTT
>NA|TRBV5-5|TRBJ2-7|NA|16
CACSFVSYSRGYEQYF
TGTGCCTGCAGCTTTGTTTCTTATTCCCGGGGTTACGAGCAGTACTTC
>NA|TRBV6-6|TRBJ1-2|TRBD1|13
CASNPGGDYGYTF
TGTGCCAGCAACCCAGGGGGTGACTATGGCTACACCTTC
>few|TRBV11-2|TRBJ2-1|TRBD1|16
CASSPGVKGAYNEQFF
TGTGCCAGCAGCCCAGGGGTGAAGGGGGCTTACAATGAGCAGTTCTTC
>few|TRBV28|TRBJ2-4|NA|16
CASSSPLLTAKNIQYF
TGTGCCAGCAGTTCCCCCCTGCTTACGGCCAAAAACATTCAGTACTTC
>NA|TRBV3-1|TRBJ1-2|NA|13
CASSQMGSYGYTF
TGTGCCAGCAGCCAAATGGGGTCCTATGGCTACACCTTC
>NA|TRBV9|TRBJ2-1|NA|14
CASTPEQLYNEQFF
TGTGCCAGCACACCAGAACAGCTTTACAATGAGCAGTTCTTC
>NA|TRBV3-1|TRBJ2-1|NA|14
CASSPLTTSNEQFF
TGTGCCAGCAGCCCCTTGACAACAAGTAATGAGCAGTTCTTC
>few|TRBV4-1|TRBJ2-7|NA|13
CASSQRVLYEQYF
TGCGCCAGCAGCCAACGGGTGCTCTACGAGCAGTACTTC
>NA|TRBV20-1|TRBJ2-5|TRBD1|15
CSARAGQGAQETQYF
TGCAGTGCTAGGGCGGGACAGGGGGCACAAGAGACCCAGTACTTC
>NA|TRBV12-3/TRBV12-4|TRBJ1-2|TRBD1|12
CASSQGAYGYTF
TGTGCCAGCAGTCAGGGGGCCTATGGCTACACCTTC
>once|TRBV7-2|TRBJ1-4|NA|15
CASSLLGEKNEKLFF
TGTGCCAGCAGCCTACTCGGGGAAAAAAATGAAAAACTGTTTTTT
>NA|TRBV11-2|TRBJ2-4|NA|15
CASSSTPIAKNIQYF
TGTGCCAGCAGCTCGACTCCGATAGCCAAAAACATTCAGTACTTC
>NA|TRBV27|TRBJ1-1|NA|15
CASSFSGTMNTEAFF
TGTGCCAGCAGTTTCTCAGGGACAATGAACACTGAAGCTTTCTTT
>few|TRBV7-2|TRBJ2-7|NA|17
CASSSNPQARAIDEQYF
TGTGCCAGCAGCTCTAACCCGCAGGCCCGGGCTATCGACGAGCAGTACTTC
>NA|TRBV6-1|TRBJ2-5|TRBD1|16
CASSSRDRARRETQYF
TGTGCCAGCAGTTCCCGGGACAGGGCTCGGAGAGAGACCCAGTACTTC